This section outlines one TCR beta chain sequence together with its context. In the authors' workflow: Counts of nucleated cells, estimated from reference gene primer amplification, were obtained. The table came from immunoSEQ multiplex PCR; TCRdb's copy has only in-frame clones and leaves some out. V and J calls and clone size come straight from that table; D and trimming were deduced from the DNA. Altogether about 500,000 clones are present, around 87% being singletons, with the ten largest covering 0.65% to 0.9%. The data originate from a study of blood T cell repertoires in COVID-19. V shed 0 bases and J shed 7 bases, with 9 bases lying between them. The germline V gene encodes CDR1 LGHDT and CDR2 YNNKEL (reference sequence). This CDR3 spans 13 amino acids.

The receptor was derived from a woman aged 18-35 years who had recovered from COVID-19. The chain employs TRBV3-1 (or the pseudogene TRBV3-2) and TRBJ1-1; D call uncertain. Specimen: PBMCs or T cells enriched from blood (not recorded which). In DNA, the CDR3 is TGTGCCAGCAGCCAAGAGCCTATGATTGAAGCTTTCTTT. Its translation: CASSQEPMIEAFF.